These T cell receptor beta chains were read from a single sample in a study of blood T cell repertoires in COVID-19. The repertoire was sequenced with immunoSEQ multiplex PCR; TCRdb's copy has only in-frame clones and lacks some. The sample carries more than 110,000 clones, around 78% recorded once. The sequenced sample was peripheral blood. The receptors were gathered from a woman aged 80 or older with active or convalescent COVID-19. The CDR3 runs from the conserved cysteine through the conserved F or W. Fields, in order: clone size, J gene, V gene, D gene, CDR3 DNA, CDR3 protein. A D gene is named only where the DNA matches it firmly. The listing skips clone size in some rows; elsewhere it reads once, few, many or a size class.

abundance: -; j_gene: TRBJ1-5; v_gene: TRBV21-1; d_gene: -; CDR3nt: TGTGCCAGCCCTTCGACAGGACGGGACAGCAATCAGCCCCAGCATTTT; CDR3aa: CASPSTGRDSNQPQHF
abundance: -; j_gene: TRBJ2-5; v_gene: TRBV21-1; d_gene: -; CDR3nt: TGTGCCAGCAGCAAACGCGTGTGGGAGCAAGAGACCCAGTACTTC; CDR3aa: CASSKRVWEQETQYF
abundance: -; j_gene: TRBJ1-4; v_gene: TRBV2; d_gene: TRBD1; CDR3nt: TGTGCCAGCAGGAACTTCGGGACAGGCCGGGAAAAACTGTTTTTT; CDR3aa: CASRNFGTGREKLFF
abundance: -; j_gene: TRBJ2-3; v_gene: TRBV6-5; d_gene: TRBD1; CDR3nt: TGTGCCAGCCTCGGACAGGGAACAGATACGCAGTATTTT; CDR3aa: CASLGQGTDTQYF
abundance: -; j_gene: TRBJ2-7; v_gene: TRBV2; d_gene: -; CDR3nt: TGTGCCAGCAGTAGAGAACAGGTCGGCGAGCAGTACTTC; CDR3aa: CASSREQVGEQYF
abundance: -; j_gene: TRBJ2-5; v_gene: TRBV19; d_gene: -; CDR3nt: TGTGCCAGTAGTACTACCTCATTCAGGGGGACCCAGTACTTC; CDR3aa: CASSTTSFRGTQYF
abundance: -; j_gene: TRBJ2-3; v_gene: TRBV27; d_gene: TRBD2; CDR3nt: TGTGCCAGCAGTAGCGGGGGGGCCTTCGATACGCAGTATTTT; CDR3aa: CASSSGGAFDTQYF
abundance: few; j_gene: TRBJ1-5; v_gene: TRBV28; d_gene: -; CDR3nt: TGTGCCAGCAGCCCCCCTCTTTCCTATCAGCCCCAGCATTTT; CDR3aa: CASSPPLSYQPQHF
abundance: -; j_gene: TRBJ1-1; v_gene: TRBV13; d_gene: -; CDR3nt: TGTGCCAGCAGCTACAGTTATGTCACTGAAGCTTTCTTT; CDR3aa: CASSYSYVTEAFF
abundance: -; j_gene: TRBJ1-2; v_gene: TRBV5-6; d_gene: TRBD1; CDR3nt: TGTGCCAGCAGCGTCGGACAGGCTCGAGGCTACACCTTC; CDR3aa: CASSVGQARGYTF
abundance: -; j_gene: TRBJ2-1; v_gene: TRBV19; d_gene: -; CDR3nt: TGTGCCAGTAGTATTGGTACTCGCTCCTACAATGAGCAGTTCTTC; CDR3aa: CASSIGTRSYNEQFF
abundance: few; j_gene: TRBJ1-2; v_gene: TRBV12-5; d_gene: TRBD1; CDR3nt: TGTGCTAGTGGTTTGGACGGGACAGCTATTCACTATGGCTACACCTTC; CDR3aa: CASGLDGTAIHYGYTF
abundance: -; j_gene: TRBJ1-1; v_gene: TRBV7-9; d_gene: -; CDR3nt: TGTGCCAGCAGCTTAGGACAGCCCAACACTGAAGCTTTCTTT; CDR3aa: CASSLGQPNTEAFF
abundance: -; j_gene: TRBJ1-1; v_gene: TRBV19; d_gene: -; CDR3nt: TGTGCCAGTAGTGAGTGGGCCGGGAGAGGGAACACTGAAGCTTTCTTT; CDR3aa: CASSEWAGRGNTEAFF
abundance: few; j_gene: TRBJ1-6; v_gene: TRBV18; d_gene: -; CDR3nt: TGTGCCAGCTCGAACAGGGTGTGGGAAGATTCACCCCTCCACTTT; CDR3aa: CASSNRVWEDSPLHF
abundance: once; j_gene: TRBJ1-5; v_gene: TRBV7-8; d_gene: -; CDR3nt: TGTGCCAGCAGCTTTGCTCCGGGGAATGTTTTGCAGCCCCAGCATTTT; CDR3aa: CASSFAPGNVLQPQHF
abundance: -; j_gene: TRBJ1-5; v_gene: TRBV6-5; d_gene: TRBD1; CDR3nt: TGTGCCAGCCTACTTGGGGCAGGGGGTCAGCCCCAGCATTTT; CDR3aa: CASLLGAGGQPQHF
abundance: -; j_gene: TRBJ2-1; v_gene: TRBV7-8; d_gene: TRBD1; CDR3nt: TGTGCCAGCAGCCTACAGGGGATCGGTGAGCAGTTCTTC; CDR3aa: CASSLQGIGEQFF
abundance: once; j_gene: TRBJ1-1; v_gene: TRBV29-1; d_gene: -; CDR3nt: TGCAGCGTTGAAGGTGGGGGGACTGAAGCTTTCTTT; CDR3aa: CSVEGGGTEAFF
abundance: few; j_gene: TRBJ2-4; v_gene: TRBV9; d_gene: -; CDR3nt: TGTGCCAGCAGCGCGAGTTCAGCCAAAAACATTCAGTACTTC; CDR3aa: CASSASSAKNIQYF
abundance: -; j_gene: TRBJ1-1; v_gene: TRBV6-1; d_gene: TRBD1; CDR3nt: TGTGCCAGCAGTGAGCCGGGACAGGGCAGCACTGAAGCTTTCTTT; CDR3aa: CASSEPGQGSTEAFF
abundance: many; j_gene: TRBJ1-6; v_gene: TRBV5-1; d_gene: -; CDR3nt: TGCGCCAGCAGCTTGGGACAGGATGCTTCACCCCTCCACTTT; CDR3aa: CASSLGQDASPLHF
abundance: -; j_gene: TRBJ1-2; v_gene: TRBV11-2; d_gene: TRBD1; CDR3nt: TGTGCCAGCAGCTCCCGGACAGGGGCGGCCTATGGCTACACCTTC; CDR3aa: CASSSRTGAAYGYTF